The source of this TCR beta chain is a study of OX40 agonist ivuxolimab in advanced cancers. Study as a whole: Averaging 60 years in age, with a range of about 23 to 80, the cohort was 82.7% male.

This clone occurred many times. The antigen is not known. Profiled with immunoSEQ multiplex PCR; TCRdb holds only in-frame clones, not every one. The table has about 72,000 clones, around four fifths seen once; the top ten hold about 2.3%. Study findings and constraints: Nonresponders, in some cases, also had low normalized T-cell clonal expansion.

This specimen was CD4+ or CD8+ T cells sorted from blood, taken in a trial of the OX40 agonist ivuxolimab. The TCR originated in an adult with an advanced solid tumor such as melanoma, head and neck, liver or kidney cancer.

The CDR3 DNA reads as TGTGCCAGCAGTTCAGACGGCAGTAACTACGAGCAGTACTTC. Its protein is CASSSDGSNYEQYF. The chain carries TRBV11-3 and TRBJ2-7, with D unresolved. The germline gives CDR1 SGHNT, CDR2 YENEEA. There are 14 residues in the CDR3. V was trimmed by 6 bases and J by 3 bases, leaving 15 bases between them.